These 5 T cell receptor beta chains were sequenced from one sample in a study of Tregs in tolerant kidney transplant recipients. Sequenced by immunoSEQ multiplex PCR; TCRdb stores in-frame clones only, minus some. The table has 240,000 or so clones, 84% seen once. The sequenced material came from CD4+ T cells from blood. Receptor source: a human donor in good health.

Notes on this clone: The junction does not match germline at one end; this may be a read error. The J gene is TRBJ1-5, the V gene TRBV5-6; D perhaps matches TRBD1 (6 bases). CDR3 length equals 16 residues. CDR1 is SGHDT, CDR2 YYEEEE, per germline. CDR3 sequence (DNA): TGTGCCGGCAGCTTTTCGGGGGGCGCGAGCAATCAGCCCCAGCATTTT. Its translation is CAGSFSGGASNQPQHF.

The V call is TRBV15, the J call TRBJ2-3; no clear D gene. Germline V gene sequence: CDR1 LNHNV, CDR2 YYDKDF (reference sequence). The CDR3 sequence is 12 residues long. Trimming left V 0 bases short and J 6 bases short, with 4 bases between. The CDR3 reads CATSRDGDTQYF. DNA of the CDR3: TGTGCCACCAGCAGAGATGGTGATACGCAGTATTTT.

The chain uses TRBV10-2 and TRBJ1-2; 7 bases line up with TRBD1. CDR3 length: 14 residues. Germline trimming cut 2 bases from V and 4 bases from J; bases unmatched to any gene: 4. CDR1 and CDR2 from the germline V gene are WSHSY and SAAADI. The CDR3: CASSEIGGGYGYTF. CDR3 bases: TGCGCCAGCAGTGAGATAGGGGGCGGCTATGGCTACACCTTC.

The V and J genes are TRBV5-1 and TRBJ2-3; D not resolved. Deletions cut 0 bases from V and 2 bases from J, with 13 bases between. Germline CDR1 and CDR2: SGHRS and YFSETQ. The CDR3 sequence is 16 residues long. The DNA of the CDR3 is TGCGCCAGCAGCTTGGGCCCCAGAACCCTCACAGATACGCAGTATTTT. Protein sequence: CASSLGPRTLTDTQYF.

This chain connects TRBV7-9 to TRBJ2-7; 9 nucleotides line up with TRBD1. This CDR3 region has 17 residues. CDR1 is SEHNR and CDR2 is FQNEAQ in the germline V gene (reference sequence). Trimming took 1 base from V and 3 from J; bases not matched to a gene: 10. CDR3 loop: CASSLGMDRGGGYEQYF. Written as DNA, the CDR3 is TGTGCCAGCAGCTTAGGAATGGACAGGGGAGGAGGCTACGAGCAGTACTTC.